Below, 28 T cell receptor beta chains from the same sample are listed, as sequenced in a study of blood T cell repertoires in COVID-19. Sequenced by immunoSEQ multiplex PCR; TCRdb stores in-frame clones only, minus some. The sample contains 140,000 to 150,000 clones, about four fifths of which appear only once. The sample comprised peripheral blood. These receptors were taken from a human donor in a cohort sampled during active COVID-19.

This chain uses TRBV19 with TRBJ2-6; unclear D gene. Trimming took off 5 bases at V and 0 bases at J, with 11 bases between the two ends. Germline V gene lookup returns CDR1 LNHDA and CDR2 SQIVND (reference sequence). The CDR3 consists of 16 residues. The CDR3 DNA is TGTGCCAGTAGTTCCATCGACACCTCTGGGGCCAACGTCCTGACTTTC. Translating gives CASSSIDTSGANVLTF. The full variable domain, with the rest looked up from reference TRBV19 and TRBJ2-6, is DGGITQSPKYLFRKEGQNVTLSCEQNLNHDAMYWYRQDPGQGLRLIYYSQIVNDFQKGDIAEGYSVSREKKESFPLTVTSAQKNPTAFYLCASSSIDTSGANVLTFGAGSRLTVL.

This chain connects TRBV6-1 to TRBJ2-7; 7 bases map to TRBD2. The CDR3 loop spans 15 amino acids. The ends lost 2 bases at V and 0 bases at J; junction bases unmatched: 4. Per the germline V gene, CDR1 is MNHNS and CDR2 is SASEGT. The CDR3 nucleotides read TGTGCCAGCAGTGAATGGCGGGGGTCCTCCTACGAGCAGTACTTC. Amino acid sequence: CASSEWRGSSYEQYF.

This chain links TRBV13 with TRBJ2-1; D is undetermined. CDR1 is PRHDT and CDR2 is FYEKMQ in the germline V gene (reference sequence). CDR3 length: 16 amino acids. The V and J ends lost 4 bases and 1 base respectively, with 14 bases between them. The CDR3 spells CASSSDNDTSYNEQFF. The CDR3 DNA is TGTGCCAGCAGCTCAGATAATGACACTTCCTACAATGAGCAGTTCTTC.

This clone was seen once. The V gene is TRBV5-8, the J gene TRBJ1-2; D ambiguous. Germline CDR1 is SGHTS and CDR2 is YDEGEE. The CDR3 length is 12 residues. Trimming removed 2 bases at V and 7 bases at J, with 9 bases between. CDR3 protein: CASSLLIVGYTF. CDR3 nucleotide sequence: TGTGCCAGCAGCTTACTTATTGTTGGCTACACCTTC.

The chain joins TRBV9 to TRBJ2-2; 11 bases match TRBD2. Trimming removed 6 bases from V and 4 bases from J; junction bases left unmatched: 8. This CDR3 is built from 16 residues. Germline CDR1 SGDLS, CDR2 YYNGEE. The CDR3 DNA reads TGTGCCAGCACTTCCGGACTAGCGGGTTTCACCGGGGAGCTGTTTTTT. Translation gives CASTSGLAGFTGELFF.

The chain has TRBV2 and TRBJ2-3; 11 bases align to TRBD2. The germline gives CDR1 SNHLY, CDR2 FYNNEI. The V segment lost 6 bases and the J segment 1 base; nucleotides outside the gene matches: 3. This CDR3 spans 15 amino acids. CDR3 coding DNA: TGTGCCAGCAGACAACTAGCGGGGGGCACAGATACGCAGTATTTT. It specifies CASRQLAGGTDTQYF. Based on the CDR3 plus reference TRBV2 and TRBJ2-3, the full variable domain is EPEVTQTPSHQVTQMGQEVILRCVPISNHLYFYWYRQILGQKVEFLVSFYNNEISEKSEIFDDQFSVERPDGSNFTLKIRSTKLEDSAMYFCASRQLAGGTDTQYFGPGTRLTVL.

This clone was detected only once. The V gene is TRBV18, the J gene TRBJ2-5; 10 bases align to TRBD2. V was pared by 5 bases and J by 4 bases, with 10 bases of the junction left unmatched. The V gene's germline CDR1 is KGHSH and CDR2 LQKENI. This CDR3 contains 16 residues. The CDR3: CASSSLAGAGIETQYF. The CDR3 region has the DNA TGTGCCAGCTCATCCCTAGCGGGAGCGGGAATAGAGACCCAGTACTTC.

The chain is built from TRBV29-1 and TRBJ1-2; no firm D call. Trimming took off 5 bases at V and 4 bases at J, with 5 bases between the two ends. The CDR3 length is 10 residues. CDR1 and CDR2 (germline): SQVTM, ANQGSEA. The CDR3 here is CSVFGYGYTF. The CDR3 nucleotides read TGCAGCGTTTTCGGCTATGGCTACACCTTC. Looking up the rest from reference TRBV29-1 and TRBJ1-2 gives the full variable domain: SAVISQKPSRDICQRGTSLTIQCQVDSQVTMMFWYRQQPGQSLTLIATANQGSEATYESGFVIDKFPISRPNLTFSTLTVSNMSPEDSSIYLCSVFGYGYTFGSGTRLTVV.

The V gene is TRBV4-1, the J gene TRBJ1-5; 10 nucleotides align to TRBD1. This CDR3 spans 15 amino acids. Germline-derived CDR1 and CDR2 are MGHRA and YSYEKL. The V segment lost 4 bases and the J segment 4 bases; nucleotides outside the gene matches: 4. CDR3 nucleotide sequence: TGCGCCAGCAGCCCCGGGACAGGGGTTAATCAGCCCCAGCATTTT. This sequence encodes CASSPGTGVNQPQHF.

The chain uses TRBV5-5 and TRBJ2-2, with D tentatively TRBD1 (5 bases). The germline CDR1 and CDR2 sequences are SGHKS and YYEKEE (reference sequence). The CDR3 is made up of 14 amino acids. Trimming removed 6 bases at V and 5 bases at J, with 14 bases between. The CDR3 nucleotides read TGTGCCAGCACCCTTGGGGCGTTTACCGGGGAGCTGTTTTTT. Encoded protein: CASTLGAFTGELFF.

This clone was picked up one time. J is TRBJ2-3 and V is TRBV19; TRBD2 matches 9 bases. The CDR3 has 17 residues. Germline lookup yields CDR1 LNHDA and CDR2 SQIVND (reference sequence). The V gene end was trimmed by 2 bases and the J gene end by 1 base; junction bases not matched to a gene: 7. The CDR3: CASSIRVAGARTDTQYF. The CDR3 DNA reads as TGTGCCAGTAGTATACGGGTAGCGGGGGCCCGCACAGATACGCAGTATTTT. Using reference TRBV19 and TRBJ2-3 for the parts outside the CDR3, the full variable domain is DGGITQSPKYLFRKEGQNVTLSCEQNLNHDAMYWYRQDPGQGLRLIYYSQIVNDFQKGDIAEGYSVSREKKESFPLTVTSAQKNPTAFYLCASSIRVAGARTDTQYFGPGTRLTVL.

The chain couples TRBV9 to TRBJ1-2; D is ambiguous. The germline CDR1 and CDR2 sequences are SGDLS and YYNGEE. The CDR3 length is 15 residues. V lost 0 bases and J lost 0, with 9 bases in between. In DNA form, the CDR3 reads TGTGCCAGCAGCGTAGCCGGCGGGTCTAACTATGGCTACACCTTC. It specifies CASSVAGGSNYGYTF.

The gene calls are TRBV7-3 and TRBJ1-1, with D unclear. CDR3 size: 13 residues. Trimming took off 5 bases at V and 2 bases at J, with 9 bases between the two ends. Per the germline V gene, CDR1 is SGHTA and CDR2 is FQGTGA. The CDR3 loop is CASSTRANTEAFF. CDR3 coding DNA: TGTGCCAGCAGCACGAGGGCCAACACTGAAGCTTTCTTT.

J is TRBJ2-3 and V is TRBV7-3, with 7 bases aligning to TRBD2. This CDR3 region has 14 residues. The junction had 6 bases not matched to a gene; V was cut back by 5 bases and J by 4 bases. The germline V gene has CDR1 SGHTA and CDR2 FQGTGA. The CDR3 nucleotides read TGTGCCAGCAGCACCGGCACTAGCGCAGATACGCAGTATTTT. Residues: CASSTGTSADTQYF.

The sample holds one count of this clone. The rearrangement joins TRBV29-1 to TRBJ1-5, with a possible D match to TRBD1 (6 bases). V was trimmed by 4 bases and J by 2 bases, leaving 9 bases between them. CDR3 size: 13 residues. In germline, CDR1 is SQVTM, CDR2 ANQGSEA. The CDR3: CSVVSGGNQPQHF. For the CDR3, the DNA is TGCAGCGTTGTCTCAGGGGGCAATCAGCCCCAGCATTTT.

This chain uses TRBV7-8 with TRBJ1-4, with D hard to call. V lost 5 bases and J lost 6, with 10 bases in between. Germline CDR1 reads SGHVS; CDR2 reads FQNEAQ. This CDR3 spans 13 amino acids. The CDR3 coding sequence is TGTGCCAGCAGCCGAGGGCCTGATGAAAAACTGTTTTTT. This codes for CASSRGPDEKLFF.

The J gene is TRBJ1-4, the V gene TRBV12-5; no clear D gene. CDR3 length: 13 amino acids. Deletions cut 4 bases from V and 8 bases from J, with 11 bases between. Germline CDR1 is LGHNT and CDR2 is FRNRAP. The DNA of the CDR3 is TGTGCTAGTGGTTCCCTCCCCGGGGAAAAACTGTTTTTT. Residues: CASGSLPGEKLFF.

The gene calls are TRBV2 and TRBJ2-3, with a possible D match to TRBD1 (6 bases). The V end was cut by 3 bases, the J end by 10 bases, with 8 bases between. CDR1 and CDR2 (germline): SNHLY, FYNNEI. The CDR3 sequence is 11 residues long. Written as DNA, the CDR3 is TGTGCCAGCAGTGAGGGGGCGGCGCAGTATTTT. Its translation: CASSEGAAQYF. Complete variable domain (other parts from reference TRBV2 and TRBJ2-3): EPEVTQTPSHQVTQMGQEVILRCVPISNHLYFYWYRQILGQKVEFLVSFYNNEISEKSEIFDDQFSVERPDGSNFTLKIRSTKLEDSAMYFCASSEGAAQYFGPGTRLTVL.

This clone was recorded once. This rearrangement joins TRBV5-5 to TRBJ2-1; 8 bases agree with TRBD1. CDR3 length: 15 residues. V trimming: 3 bases; J trimming: 2 bases; junction bases outside the gene matches: 4. Germline V gene lookup returns CDR1 SGHKS and CDR2 YYEKEE (reference sequence). CDR3 DNA sequence: TGTGCCAGCAGCTCCGGGACAGGAGCCTACAATGAGCAGTTCTTC. It yields the protein CASSSGTGAYNEQFF.

This clone was found once. The chain uses TRBV12-3 or TRBV12-4 and TRBJ2-2; D is ambiguous. The CDR3 is made up of 13 amino acids. V was clipped by 3 bases and J by 2 bases, with 4 bases between them. This CDR3 reads CASSFHNTGELFF. The CDR3 DNA reads as TGTGCCAGCAGTTTCCATAACACCGGGGAGCTGTTTTTT.

Note on this clone: The junction departs from germline at one end; a sequencing error may be responsible. The rearrangement links TRBV3-1 (or the pseudogene TRBV3-2) to TRBJ1-3; 9 nucleotides agree with TRBD1. The CDR3 runs 13 residues. Germline CDR1 LGHDT, CDR2 YNNKEL (reference sequence). The CDR3 nucleotides are TGTGCCAGCAGCCAAGATGGGACAGGGTTACATGATTTT. The encoded protein is CASSQDGTGLHDF.

The chain has TRBV24-1 and TRBJ2-3; 9 bases map to TRBD2. This CDR3 has 16 amino acids. CDR1 and CDR2 (germline): KGHDR, SFDVKD. With 3 bases clipped from V and 5 bases from J, the junction kept 8 bases outside the gene matches. The CDR3 DNA reads TGTGCCACCAGTGATAGGGTAGCGGGGGAAGAAGATACGCAGTATTTT. Amino acids: CATSDRVAGEEDTQYF.

The chain carries TRBV9 and TRBJ2-1; TRBD2 aligns across 10 bases. V lost 2 bases, J lost 6 bases, and 11 bases stayed unmatched. Per germline, CDR1 SGDLS and CDR2 YYNGEE. The CDR3 is 17 amino acids. The CDR3 protein is CASSVGPGLASGNEQFF. DNA of the CDR3: TGTGCCAGCAGCGTGGGTCCGGGACTAGCGTCGGGCAATGAGCAGTTCTTC. The whole variable domain, remainder taken from reference TRBV9 and TRBJ2-1, is DSGVTQTPKHLITATGQRVTLRCSPRSGDLSVYWYQQSLDQGLQFLIQYYNGEERAKGNILERFSAQQFPDLHSELNLSSLELGDSALYFCASSVGPGLASGNEQFFGPGTRLTVL.

The chain uses TRBV5-1 and TRBJ1-4; D is possibly TRBD1 (5 bases). Germline CDR1 and CDR2: SGHRS and YFSETQ. The CDR3 sequence is 16 residues long. Trimming shortened V by 0 bases and J by 0 bases, and 9 bases separated the two germline ends. CDR3 amino acids: CASSLAGPPTNEKLFF. CDR3 DNA: TGCGCCAGCAGCTTGGCAGGGCCCCCAACTAATGAAAAACTGTTTTTT.

This chain links TRBV2 with TRBJ2-1; possibly TRBD1 for D (6 bases). The CDR3 extends over 14 amino acids. V shed 3 bases and J shed 6 bases, with 12 bases lying between them. The germline CDR1 and CDR2 sequences are SNHLY and FYNNEI. Written as DNA, the CDR3 is TGTGCCAGCAGTGAGGGGGCCCAGGGCAATGAGCAGTTCTTC. The encoded protein is CASSEGAQGNEQFF. The complete variable domain, with remaining parts taken from reference TRBV2 and TRBJ2-1, reads EPEVTQTPSHQVTQMGQEVILRCVPISNHLYFYWYRQILGQKVEFLVSFYNNEISEKSEIFDDQFSVERPDGSNFTLKIRSTKLEDSAMYFCASSEGAQGNEQFFGPGTRLTVL.

This clone was seen only a few times. The V call is TRBV7-9, the J call TRBJ2-1; D not certain. Trimming removed 5 bases at V and 8 bases at J, with 10 bases between. The germline CDR1 and CDR2 sequences are SEHNR and FQNEAQ (reference sequence). The CDR3 contains 12 residues. The CDR3 DNA sequence: TGTGCCAGCAGCCCGGATGAGGATGAGCAGTTCTTC. It encodes CASSPDEDEQFF.

In its sample, this clone was seen many times. The gene calls are TRBV5-1 and TRBJ1-1; D may be TRBD1 (5 bases). Trimming pared 0 bases from V and 5 bases from J, leaving 11 bases between. The CDR3 sequence is 14 residues long. Germline-derived CDR1 and CDR2 are SGHRS and YFSETQ. The CDR3 protein is CASSLVVGGTEAFF. The CDR3, as DNA: TGCGCCAGCAGCTTGGTTGTGGGGGGTACTGAAGCTTTCTTT.

J is TRBJ2-1 and V is TRBV7-9, with 7 bases that match TRBD1. Germline CDR1 is SEHNR and CDR2 is FQNEAQ (reference sequence). Trimming cost V 5 bases and J 6 bases; bases outside gene matches: 13. CDR3 length equals 16 residues. CDR3 nucleotide sequence: TGTGCCAGCAGCCCCCGCTTAGGGGGCGAGGCCAATGAGCAGTTCTTC. It translates to CASSPRLGGEANEQFF.